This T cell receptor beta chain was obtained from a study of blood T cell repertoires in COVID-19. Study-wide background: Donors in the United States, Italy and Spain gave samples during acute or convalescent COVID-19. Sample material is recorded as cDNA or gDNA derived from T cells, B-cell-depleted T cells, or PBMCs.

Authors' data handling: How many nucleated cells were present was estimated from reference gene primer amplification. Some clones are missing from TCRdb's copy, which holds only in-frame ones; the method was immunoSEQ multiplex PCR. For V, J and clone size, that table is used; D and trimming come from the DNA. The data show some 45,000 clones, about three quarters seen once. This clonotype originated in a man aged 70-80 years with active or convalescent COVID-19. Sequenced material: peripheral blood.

This chain's CDR3 is CASSPSGGKGTEAFF. Here the CDR3 DNA reads TGTGCCAGCAGCCCATCCGGGGGTAAGGGAACTGAAGCTTTCTTT. V gene TRBV7-2 combines with J gene TRBJ1-1; D might be TRBD1 (5 bases). CDR3 length: 15 amino acids. The V and J ends lost 5 bases and 5 bases respectively, with 18 bases between them. Germline CDR1 is SGHTA and CDR2 is FQGNSA.